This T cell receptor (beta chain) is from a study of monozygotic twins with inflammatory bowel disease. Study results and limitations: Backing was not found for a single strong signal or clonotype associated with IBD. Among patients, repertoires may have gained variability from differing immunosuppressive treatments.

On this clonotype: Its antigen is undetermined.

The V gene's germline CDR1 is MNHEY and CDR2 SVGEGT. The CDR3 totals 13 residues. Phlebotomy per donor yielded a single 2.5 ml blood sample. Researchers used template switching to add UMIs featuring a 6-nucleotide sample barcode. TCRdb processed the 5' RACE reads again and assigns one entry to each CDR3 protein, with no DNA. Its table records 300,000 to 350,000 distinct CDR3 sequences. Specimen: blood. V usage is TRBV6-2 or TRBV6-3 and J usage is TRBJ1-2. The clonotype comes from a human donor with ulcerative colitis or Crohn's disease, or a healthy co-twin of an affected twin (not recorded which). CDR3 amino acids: CASSYDGNYGYTF.